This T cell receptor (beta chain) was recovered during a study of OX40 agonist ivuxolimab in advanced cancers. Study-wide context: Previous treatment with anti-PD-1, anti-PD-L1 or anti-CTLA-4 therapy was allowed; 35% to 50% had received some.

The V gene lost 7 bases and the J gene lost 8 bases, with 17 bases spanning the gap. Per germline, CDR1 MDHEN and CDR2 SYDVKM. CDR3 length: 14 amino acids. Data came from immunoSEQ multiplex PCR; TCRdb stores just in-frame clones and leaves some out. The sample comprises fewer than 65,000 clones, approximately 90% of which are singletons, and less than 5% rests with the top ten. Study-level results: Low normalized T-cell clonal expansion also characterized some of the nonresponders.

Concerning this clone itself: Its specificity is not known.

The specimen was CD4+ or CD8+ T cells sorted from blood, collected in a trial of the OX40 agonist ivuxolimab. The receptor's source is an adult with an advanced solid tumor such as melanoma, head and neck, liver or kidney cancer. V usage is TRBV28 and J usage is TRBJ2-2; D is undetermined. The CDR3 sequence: CASNPLAFRGELFF. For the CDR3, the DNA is TGTGCCAGCAACCCGCTGGCCTTTCGAGGGGAGCTGTTTTTT.